A selection of T cell receptor beta chains follows, all from one sample in a study of cytomegalovirus exposure and HLA in healthy donors. Libraries were prepared by immunoSEQ multiplex PCR; TCRdb keeps only in-frame clonotypes and omits some of them. This sample has 26,000 or so clones, with 79% found just once. What was sequenced was PBMCs. Receptors were obtained from a male donor in good health and CMV-seronegative. Both conserved end residues are part of each CDR3. D genes are given only for firm matches. Expanded clones get a size class; other rows say once, few or many, or leave the size out.

>TRBD1|TRBV27|TRBJ2-3|large
CASSLGTVTDTQYF
TGTGCCAGCAGTCTCGGGACAGTCACAGATACGCAGTATTTT
>NA|TRBV10-3|TRBJ2-1|NA
CAIIRDPLRRDEQFF
TGTGCCATCATTCGGGACCCCCTGCGGAGGGATGAGCAGTTCTTC
>NA|TRBV11-3|TRBJ1-5|NA
CASSLEGLSNQPQHF
TGTGCCAGCAGCTTAGAGGGGCTTAGCAATCAGCCCCAGCATTTT
>NA|TRBV2|TRBJ1-2|NA
CASSRGGGYTF
TGTGCCAGCAGCCGAGGTGGTGGCTACACCTTC
>TRBD1|TRBV28|TRBJ1-1|NA
CASSSSGGNTEAFF
TGTGCCAGCAGTTCCTCAGGGGGGAACACTGAAGCTTTCTTT
>TRBD1|TRBV6-5|TRBJ2-2|NA
CASSYSGTGYTGELFF
TGTGCCAGCAGTTACTCCGGGACAGGGTACACCGGGGAGCTGTTTTTT
>NA|TRBV7-8|TRBJ2-5|NA
CASSLIVEGETQYF
TGTGCCAGCAGCTTAATAGTGGAGGGGGAGACCCAGTACTTC
>TRBD2|TRBV5-4|TRBJ2-6|NA
CASSLVPGTRGIRGANVLTF
TGTGCCAGCAGCTTGGTTCCCGGGACTAGAGGCATAAGAGGGGCCAACGTCCTGACTTTC
>TRBD2|TRBV18|TRBJ2-3|NA
CASSPWGLAATDTQYF
TGTGCCAGCTCGCCTTGGGGACTAGCGGCAACAGATACGCAGTATTTT
>TRBD2|TRBV5-4|TRBJ2-7|once
CASSLGGSAYEQYF
TGTGCCAGCAGCTTGGGCGGGAGCGCCTACGAGCAGTACTTC
>NA|TRBV19|TRBJ2-2|NA
CASSLRLPYTGELFF
TGTGCCAGTAGTCTGAGACTTCCATACACCGGGGAGCTGTTTTTT
>TRBD1|TRBV6-1|TRBJ1-6|NA
CASSEAPPGGDSPLHF
TGTGCCAGCAGTGAAGCCCCCCCAGGGGGCGATTCGCCCCTCCACTTT
>TRBD1|TRBV5-1|TRBJ2-5|NA
CASSSPPTGGDETQYF
TGCGCCAGCAGCTCTCCTCCTACAGGGGGCGACGAGACCCAGTACTTC
>TRBD1|TRBV11-3|TRBJ1-2|few
CASSFPPGGSGYTF
TGTGCCAGCAGCTTTCCACCAGGGGGGAGTGGCTACACCTTC
>TRBD1|TRBV13|TRBJ1-4|NA
CASSLGIDRGSEKLFF
TGTGCCAGCAGCTTAGGTATCGACAGGGGTTCCGAAAAACTGTTTTTT
>TRBD1|TRBV4-1|TRBJ2-7|NA
CASSQSWTGGSEQYF
TGCGCCAGCAGCCAAAGTTGGACAGGGGGGAGTGAGCAGTACTTC
>NA|TRBV15|TRBJ2-7|NA
CATSRQNRWVYEQYF
TGTGCCACCAGCAGACAAAACAGGTGGGTCTACGAGCAGTACTTC
>NA|TRBV10-3|TRBJ1-1|NA
CAISESESGELYTEAFF
TGTGCCATCAGTGAGTCTGAGTCAGGGGAACTCTACACTGAAGCTTTCTTT
>TRBD1|TRBV7-3|TRBJ2-3|once
CASSFAGTGADTQYF
TGTGCCAGCAGCTTCGCCGGGACAGGGGCAGATACGCAGTATTTT
>NA|TRBV7-2|TRBJ2-1|NA
CASSQYTGSVNEQFF
TGTGCCAGCAGCCAATATACAGGGAGTGTCAATGAGCAGTTCTTC
>NA|TRBV27|TRBJ2-2|NA
CASSLLGVNTGELFF
TGTGCCAGCAGTTTGTTAGGGGTGAACACCGGGGAGCTGTTTTTT
>TRBD2|TRBV19|TRBJ2-1|once
CASSMDGRADNEQFF
TGTGCCAGTAGTATGGACGGGAGGGCTGACAATGAGCAGTTCTTC
>NA|TRBV28|TRBJ2-7|NA
CASCAPTGTRSYEQYF
TGTGCCAGCTGCGCGCCTACAGGGACCCGATCCTACGAGCAGTACTTC
>NA|TRBV9|TRBJ2-7|NA
CASSVGGGTSYEQYF
TGTGCCAGCAGCGTAGGAGGAGGAACCTCATACGAGCAGTACTTC
>TRBD1|TRBV4-3|TRBJ1-5|few
CASSQQTGDQPQHF
TGCGCCAGCAGCCAACAGACAGGGGATCAGCCCCAGCATTTT
>NA|TRBV9|TRBJ2-3|once
CASSAGNPDTQYF
TGTGCCAGCAGCGCCGGGAACCCAGATACGCAGTATTTT
>NA|TRBV6-5|TRBJ2-7|NA
CASSYSSSGYEQYF
TGTGCCAGCAGTTACTCTTCTAGTGGCTACGAGCAGTACTTC
>TRBD2|TRBV5-6|TRBJ2-3|few
CASSFFGRAMYTDTQYF
TGTGCCAGCAGCTTTTTCGGGAGGGCCATGTACACAGATACGCAGTATTTT